Sequencing of this TCR beta chain was carried out in a study of T cell responses to AZD1222 COVID-19 vaccine. General study findings and limits: Baseline seropositivity occurred in only a handful of AZD1222 recipients. Once two AZD1222 doses were given, Spike-specific TCR breadth and depth went up. The span of vaccine-associated CD4 TCRs extended across spike, with dominance at 160-218 and 743-854.

About this clone itself: The antigen remains unidentified.

From germline, CDR1 is SGHRS and CDR2 YFSETQ. The V end lost 0 bases, the J end lost 1 base, and 7 bases lay between the germline ends. The CDR3 runs to 14 residues. Profiling relied on immunoSEQ multiplex PCR, and the TCRdb table lists in-frame clones only, not all of them. The table shows around 120,000 clones, with about nine tenths occurring only once. Sequencing used peripheral blood, obtained 28 days after the second AZD1222 dose. The TCR comes from an adult who received the AZD1222 COVID-19 vaccine. The V call is TRBV5-1, the J call TRBJ1-1, with D perhaps TRBD1 (6 bases). The CDR3 nucleotides are TGCGCCAGCAGCTTGGGACAGGCGAACACTGAAGCTTTCTTT. It is translated as CASSLGQANTEAFF.